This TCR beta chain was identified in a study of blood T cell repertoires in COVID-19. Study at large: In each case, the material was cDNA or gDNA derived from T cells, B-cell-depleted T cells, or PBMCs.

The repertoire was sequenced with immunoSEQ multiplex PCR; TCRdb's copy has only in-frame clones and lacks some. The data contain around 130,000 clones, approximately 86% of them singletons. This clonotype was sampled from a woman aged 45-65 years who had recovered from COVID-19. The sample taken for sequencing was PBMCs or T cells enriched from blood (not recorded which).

CDR3 DNA: TGTGCCAGCTCACCACCCACGAATAACAACTACGAGCAGTACTTC. Protein product: CASSPPTNNNYEQYF. This chain connects TRBV18 to TRBJ2-7; unclear D gene. V gave up 0 bases and J gave up 3 bases, with 12 bases separating them. Germline CDR1 is KGHSH and CDR2 is LQKENI. This CDR3 is built from 15 residues.